These 7 T cell receptor beta chains came from one sample sequenced in a study of blood T cell repertoires in COVID-19. The table came from immunoSEQ multiplex PCR; TCRdb's copy has only in-frame clones and leaves some out. This sample has some 250,000 clones, with roughly 79% found just once. Material for sequencing was peripheral blood. The receptors derive from a woman between 55 and 75 years old with active or convalescent COVID-19.

In this sample, this clone turned up a few times. This sequence joins TRBV6-1 and TRBJ1-5; D not certain. Germline V gives CDR1 MNHNS, CDR2 SASEGT. The V and J ends lost 1 base and 3 bases respectively, with 13 bases between them. The CDR3 runs to 16 residues. The chain's CDR3 is CASSEDGELYNQPQHF. The CDR3 DNA sequence: TGTGCCAGCAGTGAAGATGGGGAGCTTTACAATCAGCCCCAGCATTTT.

V usage is TRBV7-8 and J usage is TRBJ1-5; D is perhaps TRBD1 (5 bases). The CDR3 has 17 residues. The V gene lost 3 bases and the J gene lost 2 bases, with 17 bases spanning the gap. Germline-derived CDR1 and CDR2 are SGHVS and FQNEAQ. The CDR3, as DNA: TGTGCCAGCAGCTTTAGGGAAGCAGGGTGGCGCAATCAGCCCCAGCATTTT. It translates to CASSFREAGWRNQPQHF.

The V and J genes are TRBV19 and TRBJ1-5; D perhaps matches TRBD1 (5 bases). The length of the CDR3 is 11 residues. Trimming took 8 bases from V and 7 from J, leaving 9 bases between them. CDR1 is LNHDA, CDR2 SQIVND, per germline (reference sequence). CDR3 protein: CASGAPQPQHF. In nucleotides, the CDR3 is TGTGCCAGTGGGGCGCCCCAGCCCCAGCATTTT. Supplemented by reference TRBV19 and TRBJ1-5, the full variable domain reads DGGITQSPKYLFRKEGQNVTLSCEQNLNHDAMYWYRQDPGQGLRLIYYSQIVNDFQKGDIAEGYSVSREKKESFPLTVTSAQKNPTAFYLCASGAPQPQHFGDGTRLSIL.

This clone came up once. The chain links TRBV20-1 to TRBJ1-2, with D uncertain. Germline CDR1 and CDR2: DFQATT and SNEGSKA (reference sequence). This CDR3 is 11 amino acids long. V was clipped by 5 bases and J by 4 bases, with 8 bases between them. CDR3 in amino acids: CSAQAAYGYTF. The CDR3 DNA sequence: TGCAGTGCTCAAGCGGCCTATGGCTACACCTTC.

The V call is TRBV6-2 or TRBV6-3, the J call TRBJ1-1, with D possibly TRBD1 on 6 matching bases. Germline CDR1 and CDR2: MNHEY and SVGEGT. The germline V and J ends were trimmed by 6 bases and 2 bases, with 13 bases remaining between them. The CDR3 contains 14 residues. This CDR3 is CASSSTGRNTEAFF. Here the CDR3 DNA reads TGTGCCAGCAGCTCGACAGGCCGTAACACTGAAGCTTTCTTT.

The chain joins TRBV19 to TRBJ2-3, with D possibly matching TRBD2 (5 bases). Germline V CDR1 and CDR2: LNHDA, SQIVND (reference sequence). The CDR3 has 14 residues. V was trimmed by 4 bases and J by 4 bases, leaving 12 bases between them. The CDR3, as DNA: TGTGCCAGTAGTACCGGTCAAGCGGCAGATACGCAGTATTTT. Amino acids: CASSTGQAADTQYF.

CDR3 in amino acids: CASSLVQGQATNEKLFF. CDR3 nucleotides: TGTGCCAGCAGCTTAGTTCAGGGGCAAGCAACTAATGAAAAACTGTTTTTT. The J gene is TRBJ1-4, the V gene TRBV7-6; weak D call: TRBD1 (6 bases). With 1 base removed from V and 0 bases from J, the gap between germline ends came to 12 bases. Germline V gene sequence: CDR1 SGHVS, CDR2 FNYEAQ. The CDR3 consists of 17 residues.